This T cell receptor beta chain derives from a study of T cell responses to AZD1222 COVID-19 vaccine. Clones were read by immunoSEQ multiplex PCR, and TCRdb kept only the in-frame ones, dropping some. The sample has some 130,000 clones, roughly 93% seen once. In this sample, this clone turned up a few times. Its specificity is unknown. V dropped 6 bases and J dropped 3; count of bases not matched to a gene: 8. CDR1 and CDR2 (germline): ENHRY, SYGVKD. The CDR3 sequence is 15 residues long. Study-wide results and caveats: Donors were chiefly white British, with a greater number of females, and clonal diversity was perhaps underestimated. Unmutated variant regions are reportedly the target of nearly half of TCRs that are spike-specific.

The chain uses TRBV10-3 and TRBJ1-1, with 9 bases fitting TRBD1. The sequences come from peripheral blood, collected 28 days after the second AZD1222 dose. The TCR comes from an adult who received the AZD1222 COVID-19 vaccine. DNA of the CDR3: TGTGCCATCAGACGGGACAGGGAGGCGTACACTGAAGCTTTCTTT. Amino acid sequence: CAIRRDREAYTEAFF.